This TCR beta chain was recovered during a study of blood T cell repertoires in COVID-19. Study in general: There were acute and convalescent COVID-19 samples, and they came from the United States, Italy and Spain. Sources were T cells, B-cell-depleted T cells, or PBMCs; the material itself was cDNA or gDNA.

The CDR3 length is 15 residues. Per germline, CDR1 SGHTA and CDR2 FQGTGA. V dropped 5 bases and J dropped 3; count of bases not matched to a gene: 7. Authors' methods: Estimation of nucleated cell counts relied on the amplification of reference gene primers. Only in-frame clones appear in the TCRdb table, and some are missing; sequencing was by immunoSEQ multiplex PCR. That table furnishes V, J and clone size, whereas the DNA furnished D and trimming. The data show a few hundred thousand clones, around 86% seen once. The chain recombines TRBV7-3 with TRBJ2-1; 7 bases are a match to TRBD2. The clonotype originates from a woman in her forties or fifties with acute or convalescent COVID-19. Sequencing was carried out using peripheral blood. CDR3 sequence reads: CASSPSGGYYNEQFF. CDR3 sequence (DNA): TGTGCCAGCAGCCCTAGCGGAGGCTACTACAATGAGCAGTTCTTC.